The entry below gives a single T cell receptor beta chain sequence along with its context. This clonotype has ten or more counts. Its specific antigen is unknown. One end of the junction fails to match germline, which may point to a read error. Spanning cysteine to phenylalanine, the CDR3 consists of 14 amino acids. Solely the CDR3 DNA is kept, with 42 bases framed from the first base. The germline V gene specifies SGHRS as CDR1 and YFSETQ as CDR2. For repertoire sequencing, TCR beta CDR3 regions were amplified from RNA transcripts. HTBI primers and the Qiagen OneStep RT-PCR kit were used in a first-round RT-PCR, which was followed by a second-round multiplex PCR, size selection and purification. Libraries were sequenced paired-end with 100 bp reads on an Illumina HiSeq2000. The authors processed their data as follows. SOAPnuke was used to process the reads, removing any read that contained adapters or uncalled bases, had a mean Phred below 15, or lacked an exact match to the constant primer or identifier. High-quality paired reads were merged with COPE v1.2.5. Clonotypes were defined as unique nucleotide sequences and were aligned to IMGT TRB V, D and J references using MiTCR v1.1. The analysis was limited to V-J combinations with a frequency above 0.0001, which together covered about 99% of repertoires. For each V-J combination, a TCR clonal expansion and chaos score was defined as F50 clonal expansion divided by the chaos observed in the TCRdist matrix. Welch's t-statistics and random forest were used to reduce features to 13 V-J combinations, which were fed into a naive Bayes classifier. The similarity between thyroid and blood repertoires was quantified using the Morisita-Horn index. The public reads were reanalyzed by TCRdb: fastp trimming at Q25, MiXCR alignment, in-frame beta chains only. Rows merge per CDR3 protein into single entries with the most common DNA and genes. The V and J calls and clone size come from TCRdb's table, not from the authors' own analysis. For this sample there are 650,000 to 900,000 distinct CDR3 sequences; about 44% appear just once. The leading ten clones occupy around 40% of the sample.

This specimen comes from a study of Graves' ophthalmopathy and Graves' hyperthyroidism (dated by TCRdb to the late 2010s). Context from the whole study: Peripheral blood samples were taken at the time of initial diagnosis, before any treatment was given. The study used TCR beta repertoire signatures to distinguish Graves' ophthalmopathy from Graves' hyperthyroidism and to predict progression to ophthalmopathy. In total, over 130 blood samples were TCR-sequenced: some 40 ophthalmopathy, around 75 hyperthyroidism and some 17 hyperthyroidism-to-ophthalmopathy patients. To explore V-J signatures distinguishing ophthalmopathy from hyperthyroidism, a discovery set of under 110 patients (about 44 ophthalmopathy, 57 stable hyperthyroidism) was enrolled. The independent validation cohort included 20 or so hyperthyroidism patients plus 17 patients who later progressed from hyperthyroidism to ophthalmopathy. In roughly six hyperthyroidism patients, the T-cell repertoires found in thyroid tissue were compared with those found in blood. Following sample collection, hyperthyroidism patients were given methimazole at a starting dose of 30 mg daily, and ophthalmopathy patients were given high-dose intravenous methylprednisolone.

Here is what the overall study found, with its caveats: The 13-signature model separated ophthalmopathy from stable hyperthyroidism with approximately 90% sensitivity and around 81% specificity in cross-validation, and 80%/75% in the test set. Most expanded thyroid clonotypes with frequency above 0.001 were also detected in blood, suggesting blood repertoires may reflect the thyroid immune response. Sample size was not predetermined statistically, and investigators were not blinded to group allocation. In validation, the model predicted ophthalmopathy progression with about 64% sensitivity and roughly 78% specificity; some twelve predicted patients were CT-confirmed with GO in a median of approximately 6.2 months.

Ophthalmopathy patients were characterized by moderately to severely active disease, a Clinical Activity Score of at least 3, a NOSPECS grade of at least 4, and a disease duration under 3 months. Patients were excluded if they had other autoimmune diseases, uncontrolled infections, pregnancy or lactation. Diagnosis was based on clinical symptoms, serum thyroxine, TRAb, thyroid ultrasound and orbital computed tomography. Ficoll-Paque density gradient centrifugation was used to isolate PBMCs from about 10 ml of fresh peripheral blood. Total RNA was extracted with Trizol reagent and quality-checked on an Agilent 2100 Bioanalyzer.

Sequencing was done on a sample of peripheral blood. The TCR originated in an adult man with Graves' ophthalmopathy. The chain joins TRBV5-1 to TRBJ1-4; 10 junctional bases match TRBD1. The encoded CDR3 is CASSLGQGNEKLFF. The DNA reads TGTGCCAGCAGTCTGGGACAGGGGAACGAAAAACTGTTTTTT.